This T cell receptor beta chain was documented in a study of blood T cell repertoires in COVID-19. Study as a whole: COVID-19 samples from acute and convalescent phases originated in the United States, Italy and Spain. Nucleic acid was either cDNA or gDNA, and it came from T cells, B-cell-depleted T cells, or PBMCs.

V shed 4 bases, J shed 5 bases, and the junction held 8 bases outside the gene matches. The germline V gene encodes CDR1 SGDLS and CDR2 YYNGEE. The CDR3 is 16 residues long. In the authors' workflow: Reference gene primer amplification gave estimated nucleated cell counts. Data came from immunoSEQ multiplex PCR; TCRdb stores just in-frame clones and leaves some out. The DNA gave D and trimming, while V, J and clone size come from that table. The top ten clones hold under 3% of a sample with about 100,000 clones, just over 85% of them seen once. The sample consisted of peripheral blood. The chain uses TRBV9 and TRBJ2-1; 11 bases line up with TRBD2. This TCR came from a human donor in a cohort sampled during active COVID-19. As DNA, the CDR3 is TGTGCCAGCAGCCCCGGGGGTAGCGGGGGGGACAATGAGCAGTTCTTC. It encodes CASSPGGSGGDNEQFF.